This T cell receptor beta chain was captured in a study of cytomegalovirus exposure and HLA in healthy donors. Study-wide points: The study found most TCR sequences rare, yet found some public TCRs in many donors. Researchers reported that three CMV-associated chains were confirmed in vitro as CMV antigen-specific.

The PCR contained 60 Vbeta and 13 Jbeta primers. Profiling relied on immunoSEQ multiplex PCR, and the TCRdb table lists in-frame clones only, not all of them. The data show over 95,000 clones, roughly 69% seen once. With regard to this clone: What it binds is unknown. One end of the junction is discordant with germline, which a read error may explain.

Germline V lookup: CDR1 MNHEY, CDR2 SMNVEV (reference sequence). The CDR3 contains 21 residues. Sequenced input: PBMCs. The source of this sequence is a human donor in good health. This rearrangement joins TRBV27 to TRBJ2-7, with 9 positions matching TRBD2. The chain's CDR3 is CASRLYPESGSLGTSLYEQYF. Written as DNA, the CDR3 is TGTGCCAGCAGATTATACCCCGAGTCCGGCAGTTTGGGGACTAGCCTGTACGAGCAGTACTTC.